The rows below give T cell receptor beta chains drawn from one sample of a study of TIL therapy for anti-PD-1-resistant metastatic lung cancer. The method was immunoSEQ multiplex PCR; TCRdb's version includes in-frame clones alone and lacks a portion of them. The repertoire holds 45,000 to 75,000 clones, about nine tenths seen once, with approximately 2.4% in the top ten. The sequencing here drew on blood, taken at baseline. The receptors derive from a person aged 25 to 79 with non-small cell lung cancer. The CDR3 runs from the conserved cysteine through the conserved F or W. A D gene is named only where the DNA matches it firmly. Expanded clones are given a class, and other clones once, few, many or no size at all.

clone_size,d_call,j_call,v_call,cdr3_nt,cdr3_aa
.,.,TRBJ1-1,TRBV14,TGTGCCAGCAGCCAAGACATTCTAACCAGGGAAGCTTTCTTT,CASSQDILTREAFF
.,.,TRBJ1-1,TRBV24-1,TGTGCCACCAGTGCTTCCTGGGGGGCGCCTGGGGCGAACACTGAAGCTTTCTTT,CATSASWGAPGANTEAFF
.,.,TRBJ1-4,TRBV6-6,TGTGCCAGCAGCGGACTCGGAGGGGAAAAACTGTTTTTT,CASSGLGGEKLFF
.,TRBD2,TRBJ2-7,TRBV28,TGTGCCAGCAGACCTGCGGGGGGCTCCTCGGACGAGCAGTACTTC,CASRPAGGSSDEQYF
once,TRBD1,TRBJ1-2,TRBV5-6,TGTGCCAGCAGAGGACAGGGTGCTAACTATGGCTACACCTTC,CASRGQGANYGYTF
.,.,TRBJ2-1,TRBV25-1,TGTGCCAGCAGTGACTGGGGGTTTGCGGCCAATGAGCAGTTCTTC,CASSDWGFAANEQFF
.,.,TRBJ2-3,TRBV11-2,TGTGCCAGCAGCTTAGTGGTAACTAGCACAGATACGCAGTATTTT,CASSLVVTSTDTQYF
.,TRBD2,TRBJ2-1,TRBV7-6,TGTGCCAGCAGAGCCGGGACTAGCGGAATCTACAATGAGCAGTTCTTC,CASRAGTSGIYNEQFF
once,TRBD2,TRBJ2-2,TRBV5-1,TGCGCCAGCAGTCGGGGGGACAACACCGGGGAGCTGTTTTTT,CASSRGDNTGELFF
.,TRBD1,TRBJ2-5,TRBV2,TGTGCCAGCAGTCCGGCTACAGGGGGCGACCAAGAGACCCAGTACTTC,CASSPATGGDQETQYF
.,.,TRBJ2-5,TRBV7-2,TGTGCCAGCAGCTCGGCGGGGGCTTATACGACCCAGTACTTC,CASSSAGAYTTQYF
few,.,TRBJ1-1,TRBV6-2/TRBV6-3,TGTGCCAGCAGTTACACAAGCGTTACCGCTGAAGCTTTCTTT,CASSYTSVTAEAFF
few,TRBD2,TRBJ2-7,TRBV5-1,TGCGCCAGCAGCTTGAGTGTGGGACTACCCTACGAGCAGTACTTC,CASSLSVGLPYEQYF
.,.,TRBJ2-1,TRBV5-6,TGTGCCAGCAGACGCGGCGGGGGACAATACAATGAGCAGTTCTTC,CASRRGGGQYNEQFF
.,.,TRBJ1-1,TRBV11-2,TGTGCCAGCAGTCTTATAGGGGAAGCTTTCTTT,CASSLIGEAFF
.,.,TRBJ1-2,TRBV2,TGTGCCAGCAGTGAAGTGGACAAAAGGAATGGCTACACCTTC,CASSEVDKRNGYTF
.,TRBD2,TRBJ2-1,TRBV9,TGTGCCAGCAGCCCCCAAGGCGGGAGGAGCTACAATGAGCAGTTCTTC,CASSPQGGRSYNEQFF
.,.,TRBJ2-1,TRBV2,TGTGCCGGGGGGAGGGGGAGTCTCGACAATGAGCAGTTCTTC,CAGGRGSLDNEQFF
few,TRBD1,TRBJ2-2,TRBV27,TGTGCCAGCAGACGGGACAGGGTCACCGGGGAGCTGTTTTTT,CASRRDRVTGELFF
.,.,TRBJ1-5,TRBV27,TGTGCCAGCAGTTTATTGGGGGGCGGTCAGCCCCAGCATTTT,CASSLLGGGQPQHF
few,.,TRBJ1-1,TRBV19,TGTGCCAGTAGTCCCCCCCGACGGACGAACACTGAAGCTTTCTTT,CASSPPRRTNTEAFF
.,.,TRBJ1-5,TRBV15,TGTGCCACCAGCAGAGATAGGGCAGTATATAGCAATCAGCCCCAGCATTTT,CATSRDRAVYSNQPQHF
.,.,TRBJ2-3,TRBV3-1/TRBV3-2,TGTGCCAGCACCCAGGCAGATACGCAGTATTTT,CASTQADTQYF
.,TRBD1,TRBJ1-2,TRBV24-1,TGTGCCACCAGTGACCCGGGTTCGGGACAGGGGGCTGGCGGCTACACCTTC,CATSDPGSGQGAGGYTF
.,TRBD1,TRBJ2-7,TRBV28,TGTGCCAGCAGTCGGCCGGGACAGGGGAACTTAAGGGGGGTAGGCCTAAACGAGCAGTACTTC,CASSRPGQGNLRGVGLNEQYF
once,.,TRBJ1-3,TRBV6-6,TGTGCCAGCTCAAGGGGGGGACAAACTGTCGGAAACACCATATATTTT,CASSRGGQTVGNTIYF
.,.,TRBJ1-1,TRBV27,TGTGCCAGCAGCCCGAGGGGGACCAACACTGAAGCTTTCTTT,CASSPRGTNTEAFF
once,TRBD2,TRBJ2-3,TRBV10-3,TGTGCCATCACCCCGGGACTAGCGGGAGGAAGCTGGAGATACCCCGGGGATACGCAGTATTTT,CAITPGLAGGSWRYPGDTQYF
.,TRBD1,TRBJ1-2,TRBV29-1,TGCAGCGTTGAAAGGGGATGGACAGGGAGCTATGGCTACACCTTC,CSVERGWTGSYGYTF
.,.,TRBJ2-1,TRBV12-5,TGTGCTAGTGGTTCGCTTGGGGACGGAGTTCACAATGAGCAGTTCTTC,CASGSLGDGVHNEQFF
.,TRBD2,TRBJ2-3,TRBV4-1,TGCGCCAGCAGCCAAGATGGGGGAGCGGGGGGTACGGATACGCAGTATTTT,CASSQDGGAGGTDTQYF
.,.,TRBJ2-7,TRBV5-5,TGTGCCAGCAGCTTTCAAGGAATCAACTACGAGCAGTACTTC,CASSFQGINYEQYF